This TCR beta chain was recovered during a study of T cell responses to AZD1222 COVID-19 vaccine. Study at large: Pooling of second doses given at about 4 or about 12 weeks was done.

Sequencing used immunoSEQ multiplex PCR; TCRdb keeps in-frame clones, though not all of them. The sample shows over 100,000 clones, over 90% of them seen only once. Details on this clone: What it binds is unknown.

V was shortened by 3 bases and J by 5 bases, with 14 bases between the two germline ends. Germline values: CDR1 KGHDR, CDR2 SFDVKD. The length of the CDR3 is 15 residues. Points from the study as a whole: Repertoire sampling was restricted to post-peak T cell response timepoints.

The gene calls are TRBV24-1 and TRBJ2-3; TRBD1 is a possible D gene (5 bases). The sequence was obtained from an adult in good health. The material was peripheral blood, obtained on day 0 of AZD1222 vaccination. The CDR3 loop reads CATSDRGRGGDTQYF. DNA for the CDR3: TGTGCCACCAGTGATAGGGGAAGGGGTGGAGATACGCAGTATTTT.